This TCR beta chain was found in a study of OX40 agonist ivuxolimab in advanced cancers. Study-wide results and caveats: Not determined was the antigen specificity of the expanded peripheral T cells.

If patients had autoimmune disease history or systemic immunosuppression, they were excluded. TCRdb's table, derived via immunoSEQ multiplex PCR, lists solely in-frame clones and lacks some. The data hold 100,000 to 150,000 clones, with approximately 94% observed a single time. Turning to this clone: The antigen remains unidentified.

This CDR3 has 16 residues. Germline V CDR1 and CDR2: MGHRA, YSYEKL. Trimming cost V 5 bases and J 8 bases; bases outside gene matches: 12. This sequence was found in an adult with an advanced solid tumor such as melanoma, head and neck, liver or kidney cancer. Sequences were derived from CD4+ or CD8+ T cells sorted from blood, sampled in a trial of the OX40 agonist ivuxolimab. The chain employs TRBV4-1 and TRBJ1-2, with 12 bases lining up with TRBD1. DNA for the CDR3: TGCGCCAGCAGCTCACCGGGGGGACAGGGGGCGCGAGGCTACACCTTC. As protein: CASSSPGGQGARGYTF.